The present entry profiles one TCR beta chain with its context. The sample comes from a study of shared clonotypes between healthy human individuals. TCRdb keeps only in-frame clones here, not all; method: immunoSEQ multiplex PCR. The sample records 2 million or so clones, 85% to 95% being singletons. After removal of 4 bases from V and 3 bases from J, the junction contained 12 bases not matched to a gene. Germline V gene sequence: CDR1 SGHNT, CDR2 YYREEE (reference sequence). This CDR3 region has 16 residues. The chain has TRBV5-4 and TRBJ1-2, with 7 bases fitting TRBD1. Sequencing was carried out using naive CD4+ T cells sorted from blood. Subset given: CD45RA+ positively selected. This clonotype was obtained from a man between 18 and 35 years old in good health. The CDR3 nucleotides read TGTGCCAGCAGCCCGATACACAGGGGTAGTGACTATGGCTACACCTTC. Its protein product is CASSPIHRGSDYGYTF.